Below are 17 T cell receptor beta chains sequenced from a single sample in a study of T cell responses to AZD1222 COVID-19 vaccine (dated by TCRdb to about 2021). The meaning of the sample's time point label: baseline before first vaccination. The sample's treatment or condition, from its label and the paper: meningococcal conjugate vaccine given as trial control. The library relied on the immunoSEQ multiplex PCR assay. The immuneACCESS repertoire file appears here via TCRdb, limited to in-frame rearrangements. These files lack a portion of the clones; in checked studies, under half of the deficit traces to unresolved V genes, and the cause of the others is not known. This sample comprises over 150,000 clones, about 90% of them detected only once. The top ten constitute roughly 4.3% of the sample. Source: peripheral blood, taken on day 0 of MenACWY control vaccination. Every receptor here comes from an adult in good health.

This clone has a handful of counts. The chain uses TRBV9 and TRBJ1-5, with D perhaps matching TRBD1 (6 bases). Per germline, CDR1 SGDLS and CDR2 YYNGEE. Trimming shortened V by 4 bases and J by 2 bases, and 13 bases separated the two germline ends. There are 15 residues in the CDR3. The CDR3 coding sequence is TGTGCCAGCAGCCTGACGGGGGCGGGCAATCAGCCCCAGCATTTT. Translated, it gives CASSLTGAGNQPQHF.

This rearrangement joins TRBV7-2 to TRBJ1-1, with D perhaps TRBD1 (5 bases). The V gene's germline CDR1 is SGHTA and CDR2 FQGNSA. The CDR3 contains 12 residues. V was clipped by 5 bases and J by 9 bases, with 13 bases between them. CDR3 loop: CASSLQGIQAFF. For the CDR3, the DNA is TGTGCCAGCAGCCTCCAGGGAATCCAAGCTTTCTTT.

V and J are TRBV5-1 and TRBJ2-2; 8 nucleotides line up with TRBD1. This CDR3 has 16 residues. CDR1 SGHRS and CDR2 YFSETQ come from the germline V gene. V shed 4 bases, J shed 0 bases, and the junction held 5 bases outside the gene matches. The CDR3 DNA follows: TGCGCCAGCAGCCCAGGACAGGGCCCGAACACCGGGGAGCTGTTTTTT. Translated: CASSPGQGPNTGELFF.

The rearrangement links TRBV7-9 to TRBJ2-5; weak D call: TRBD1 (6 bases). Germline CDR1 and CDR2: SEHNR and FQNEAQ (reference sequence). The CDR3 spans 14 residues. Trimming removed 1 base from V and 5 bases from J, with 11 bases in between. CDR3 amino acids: CASSLGTGRETQYF. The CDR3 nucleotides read TGTGCCAGCAGCTTAGGCACAGGGCGGGAGACCCAGTACTTC.

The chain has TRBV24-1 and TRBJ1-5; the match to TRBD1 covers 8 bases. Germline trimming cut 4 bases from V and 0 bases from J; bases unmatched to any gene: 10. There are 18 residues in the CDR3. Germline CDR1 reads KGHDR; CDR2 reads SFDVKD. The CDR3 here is CATSEAGGSHYSNQPQHF. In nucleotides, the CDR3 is TGTGCCACCAGTGAAGCAGGGGGCAGTCACTATAGCAATCAGCCCCAGCATTTT.

Written as DNA, the CDR3 is TGTGCCATCAGTGAGTCGACGGCGACTGAAGCTTTCTTT. Protein sequence: CAISESTATEAFF. The V and J genes are TRBV10-3 and TRBJ1-1; no firm D call. V gave up 0 bases and J gave up 5 bases, with 7 bases separating them. The germline gives CDR1 ENHRY, CDR2 SYGVKD. The CDR3 covers 13 residues.

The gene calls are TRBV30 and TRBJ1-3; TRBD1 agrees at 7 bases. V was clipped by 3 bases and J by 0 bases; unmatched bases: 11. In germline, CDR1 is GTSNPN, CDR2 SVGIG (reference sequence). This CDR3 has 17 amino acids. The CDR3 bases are TGTGCCTGGAGCGCCTCGAGAGGGGGCAGCTCTGGAAACACCATATATTTT. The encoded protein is CAWSASRGGSSGNTIYF.

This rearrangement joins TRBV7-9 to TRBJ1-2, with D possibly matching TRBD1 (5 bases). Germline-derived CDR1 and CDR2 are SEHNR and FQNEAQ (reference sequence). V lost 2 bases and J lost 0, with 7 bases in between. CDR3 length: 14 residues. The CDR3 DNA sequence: TGTGCCAGCAGCTTATTGGGGGCTAACTATGGCTACACCTTC. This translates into CASSLLGANYGYTF.

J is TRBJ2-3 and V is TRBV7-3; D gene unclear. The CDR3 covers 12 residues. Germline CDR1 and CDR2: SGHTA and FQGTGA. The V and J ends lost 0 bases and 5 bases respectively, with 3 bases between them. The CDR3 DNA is TGTGCCAGCAGCTTAACGGGAGATACGCAGTATTTT. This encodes CASSLTGDTQYF. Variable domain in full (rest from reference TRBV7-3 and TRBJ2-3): GAGVSQTPSNKVTEKGKYVELRCDPISGHTALYWYRQSLGQGPEFLIYFQGTGAADDSGLPNDRFFAVRPEGSVSTLKIQRTERGDSAVYLCASSLTGDTQYFGPGTRLTVL.

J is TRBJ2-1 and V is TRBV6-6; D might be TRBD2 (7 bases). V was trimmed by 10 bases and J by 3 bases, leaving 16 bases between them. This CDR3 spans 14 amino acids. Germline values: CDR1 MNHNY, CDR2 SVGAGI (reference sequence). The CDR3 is CATAAGTLYNEQFF. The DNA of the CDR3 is TGTGCCACCGCAGCGGGGACACTCTACAATGAGCAGTTCTTC.

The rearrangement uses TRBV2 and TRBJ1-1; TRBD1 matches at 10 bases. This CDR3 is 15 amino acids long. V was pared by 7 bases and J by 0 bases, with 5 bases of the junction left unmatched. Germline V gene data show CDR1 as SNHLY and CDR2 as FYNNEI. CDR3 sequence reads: CASTGTGAMNTEAFF. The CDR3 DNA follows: TGTGCCAGCACCGGGACAGGGGCCATGAACACTGAAGCTTTCTTT.

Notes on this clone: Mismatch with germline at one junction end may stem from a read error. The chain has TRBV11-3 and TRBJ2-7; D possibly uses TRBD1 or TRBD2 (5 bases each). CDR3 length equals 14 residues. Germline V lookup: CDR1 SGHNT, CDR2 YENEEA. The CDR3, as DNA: TGTGCCAGCAGCCCAGGGAGAGTCTCCCACGAGCAGTACTTC. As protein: CASSPGRVSHEQYF.

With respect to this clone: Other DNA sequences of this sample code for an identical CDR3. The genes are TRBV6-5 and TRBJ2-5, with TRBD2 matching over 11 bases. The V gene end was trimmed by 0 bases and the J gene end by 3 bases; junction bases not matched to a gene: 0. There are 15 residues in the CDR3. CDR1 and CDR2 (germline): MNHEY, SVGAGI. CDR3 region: CASSYSTSGKETQYF. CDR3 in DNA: TGTGCCAGCAGTTACTCGACTAGCGGGAAAGAGACCCAGTACTTC.

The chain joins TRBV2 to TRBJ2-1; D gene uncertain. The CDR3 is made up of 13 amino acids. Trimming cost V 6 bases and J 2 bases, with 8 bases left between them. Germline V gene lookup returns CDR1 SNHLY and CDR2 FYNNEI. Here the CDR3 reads CASSGRAYNEQFF. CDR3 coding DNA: TGTGCCAGCAGCGGCAGAGCCTACAATGAGCAGTTCTTC.

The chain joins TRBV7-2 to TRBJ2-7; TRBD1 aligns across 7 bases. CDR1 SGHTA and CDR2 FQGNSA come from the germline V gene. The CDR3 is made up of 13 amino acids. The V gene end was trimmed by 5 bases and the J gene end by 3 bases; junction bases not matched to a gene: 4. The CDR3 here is CASSTRQGYEQYF. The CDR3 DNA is TGTGCCAGCAGCACCCGACAGGGCTACGAGCAGTACTTC. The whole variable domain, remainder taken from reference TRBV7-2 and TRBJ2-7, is GAGVSQSPSNKVTEKGKDVELRCDPISGHTALYWYRQSLGQGLEFLIYFQGNSAPDKSGLPSDRFSAERTGGSVSTLTIQRTQQEDSAVYLCASSTRQGYEQYFGPGTRLTVT.

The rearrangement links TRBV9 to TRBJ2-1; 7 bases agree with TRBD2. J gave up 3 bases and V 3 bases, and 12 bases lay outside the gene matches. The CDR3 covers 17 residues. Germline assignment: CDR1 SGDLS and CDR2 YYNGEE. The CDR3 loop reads CASSGNAGASGYNEQFF. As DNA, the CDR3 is TGTGCCAGCAGCGGGAACGCCGGGGCTAGCGGCTACAATGAGCAGTTCTTC. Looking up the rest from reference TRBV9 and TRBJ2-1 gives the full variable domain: DSGVTQTPKHLITATGQRVTLRCSPRSGDLSVYWYQQSLDQGLQFLIQYYNGEERAKGNILERFSAQQFPDLHSELNLSSLELGDSALYFCASSGNAGASGYNEQFFGPGTRLTVL.

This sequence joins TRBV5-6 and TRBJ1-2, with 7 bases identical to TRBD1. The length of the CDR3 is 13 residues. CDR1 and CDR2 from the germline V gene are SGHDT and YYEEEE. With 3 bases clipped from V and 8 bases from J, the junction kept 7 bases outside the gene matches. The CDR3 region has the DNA TGTGCCAGCAGCTCATCTGACAGGGACGGCTACACCTTC. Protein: CASSSSDRDGYTF.